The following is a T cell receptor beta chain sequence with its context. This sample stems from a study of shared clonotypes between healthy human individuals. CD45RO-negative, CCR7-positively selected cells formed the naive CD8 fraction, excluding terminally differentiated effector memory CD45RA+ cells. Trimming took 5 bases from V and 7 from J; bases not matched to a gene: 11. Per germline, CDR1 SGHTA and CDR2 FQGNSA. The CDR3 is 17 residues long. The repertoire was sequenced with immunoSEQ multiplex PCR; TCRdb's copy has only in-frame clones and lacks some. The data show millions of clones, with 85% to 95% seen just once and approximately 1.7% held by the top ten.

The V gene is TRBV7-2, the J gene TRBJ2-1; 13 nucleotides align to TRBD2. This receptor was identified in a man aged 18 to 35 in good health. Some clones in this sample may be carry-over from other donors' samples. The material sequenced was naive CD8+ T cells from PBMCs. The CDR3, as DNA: TGTGCCAGCAGCCAACTCAGGACTAGCGGGAGAGGTAATGAGCAGTTCTTC. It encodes CASSQLRTSGRGNEQFF.